This is a list of T cell receptor beta chains from one sample in a study of T cell responses to AZD1222 COVID-19 vaccine. Clones were sequenced by immunoSEQ multiplex PCR, and TCRdb holds only the in-frame ones, with some missing. The table shows about 140,000 clones, with more than 80% occurring only once. The source material was peripheral blood, sampled on day 0 of MenACWY control vaccination. The receptors derive from an adult in good health. The conserved cysteine and the conserved F or W are not part of the CDR3 here. Expanded clones get a size class; other rows say once, few or many, or leave the size out.

v_call,clone_size,j_call,cdr3_aa
TRBV5-4,once,TRBJ1-3,ASGRSGNTIY
TRBV21-1,-,TRBJ1-6,ASSKAGDSGRGPAIIQKIH
TRBV21-1,-,TRBJ2-7,ASSKAFVGTGLYEQY
TRBV10-3,once,TRBJ2-7,AIRRAGQGPYEQY
TRBV28,once,TRBJ1-5,ASSRGWKYSNQPQH
TRBV2,few,TRBJ2-7,ASSPFELGRNEQY
TRBV10-3,few,TRBJ2-7,AISEAEYEQY
TRBV19,-,TRBJ2-1,ASSIAQGRGAVYNEQF
TRBV19,-,TRBJ2-3,ASSTPGQKRTDTQY
TRBV14,-,TRBJ1-1,ASSQTRYNEAF